This T cell receptor (beta chain) comes out of a study of identical twins. This clonotype was counted between two and nine times. The antigen remains undetermined. After template switching added a universal primer site, the resulting cDNA carried unique molecular identifiers. TCRdb passed the 5' RACE reads through MiXCR, listing each CDR3 protein once. The sample comprises about 300,000 distinct CDR3 sequences, around an eighth of which are singletons, and approximately 7.9% rests with the top ten. This CDR3 has 17 residues. Germline values: CDR1 SGHRS, CDR2 YFSETQ. With 4 bases clipped from V and 4 bases from J, the junction kept 12 bases outside the gene matches. Notes on the study in general: Memory repertoires lacked the insertion deficit that abundant cord blood beta clonotypes showed. Models, which agreed with sharing between unrelated individuals, nonetheless underestimated the out-of-frame TCR alpha sharing seen in monozygotic twins.

Another study also made use of these data, one on yellow fever vaccine responses in identical twins.

The chain recombines TRBV5-1 with TRBJ2-3; TRBD2 matches 10 bases. Sequenced input: CD8+ T cells sorted from blood. This sequence was found in a woman between 18 and 30 years old in good health. The CDR3 bases are TGCGCCAGCAGCGGTAAAAGCGGGGGGGCCTTCGCAGATACGCAGTATTTT. Its translation: CASSGKSGGAFADTQYF.